A selection of T cell receptor beta chains follows, all from one sample in a study of identical twins. TCRdb re-called the 5' RACE reads through MiXCR, storing one row per CDR3 protein. The table lists 400,000 to 600,000 distinct CDR3 sequences, 20% to 25% of them singletons. The data were also submitted as part of a second study, on yellow fever vaccine responses in identical twins.

Sequenced: CD4+ T cells sorted from blood. The origin of the receptors is a woman in her late teens or twenties in good health. Both conserved end residues are part of each CDR3. The order of the fields is V gene, J gene, CDR3 protein.

v_gene: TRBV20-1; j_gene: TRBJ2-6; CDR3aa: CSARIQGLSGANVLTF
v_gene: TRBV5-6; j_gene: TRBJ2-1; CDR3aa: CASSFLIIRGEQFF
v_gene: TRBV12-3/TRBV12-4; j_gene: TRBJ2-5; CDR3aa: CASSLNYRETQYF
v_gene: TRBV12-3/TRBV12-4; j_gene: TRBJ2-6; CDR3aa: CASSPPAGAGSSGANVLTF
v_gene: TRBV12-3/TRBV12-4; j_gene: TRBJ1-1; CDR3aa: CASSFWSRTEAFF
v_gene: TRBV7-6; j_gene: TRBJ2-3; CDR3aa: CASSLFLGQGSDTQYF
v_gene: TRBV4-2; j_gene: TRBJ2-1; CDR3aa: CASSPGLAETSYNEQFF
v_gene: TRBV6-1; j_gene: TRBJ2-1; CDR3aa: CANSNEGTSFNEQFF
v_gene: TRBV18; j_gene: TRBJ2-6; CDR3aa: CASSPTGANVLTF
v_gene: TRBV20-1; j_gene: TRBJ2-2; CDR3aa: CSAHRRDANTGELFF